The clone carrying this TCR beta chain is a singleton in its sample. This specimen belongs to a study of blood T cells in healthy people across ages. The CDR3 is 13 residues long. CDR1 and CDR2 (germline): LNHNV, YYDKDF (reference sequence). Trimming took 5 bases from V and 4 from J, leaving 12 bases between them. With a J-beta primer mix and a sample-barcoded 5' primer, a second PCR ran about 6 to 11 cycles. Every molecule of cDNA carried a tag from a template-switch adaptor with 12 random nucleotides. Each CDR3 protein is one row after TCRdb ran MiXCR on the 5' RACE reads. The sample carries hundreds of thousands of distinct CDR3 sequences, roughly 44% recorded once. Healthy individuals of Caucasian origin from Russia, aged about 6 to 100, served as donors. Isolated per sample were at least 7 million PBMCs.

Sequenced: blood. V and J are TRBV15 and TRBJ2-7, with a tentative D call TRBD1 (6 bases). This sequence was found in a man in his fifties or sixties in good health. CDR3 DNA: TGTGCCACCAGCCATCACCAGGGGTACGAGCAGTACTTC. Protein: CATSHHQGYEQYF.